Listed below are T cell receptor beta chains from one sample, sequenced in a study of blood T cell repertoires in COVID-19. TCRdb's copy holds only in-frame clones and misses some; the assay was immunoSEQ multiplex PCR. The sample has roughly 480,000 clones; 89% are singletons. The material sequenced was peripheral blood. The source is a man aged 18 to 29 with COVID-19, enrolled during active disease. Each CDR3 is given with its conserved first and last residue. D genes are given only for firm matches. Clone size is shown for a subset of rows, as once, few, many or a class of expanded clone.

v_gene: TRBV11-2; d_gene: .; abundance: .; j_gene: TRBJ1-1; CDR3aa: CATVLRLEAFF; CDR3nt: TGTGCCACCGTCCTGCGGCTGGAAGCTTTCTTT
v_gene: TRBV6-2/TRBV6-3; d_gene: TRBD2; abundance: .; j_gene: TRBJ2-7; CDR3aa: CASSYEAGDSYEQYF; CDR3nt: TGTGCCAGCAGTTACGAAGCGGGAGATTCCTACGAGCAGTACTTC
v_gene: TRBV24-1; d_gene: .; abundance: .; j_gene: TRBJ2-3; CDR3aa: CATSVGSSTDTQYF; CDR3nt: TGTGCCACCAGTGTCGGTAGCAGTACAGATACGCAGTATTTT
v_gene: TRBV9; d_gene: TRBD2; abundance: .; j_gene: TRBJ2-1; CDR3aa: CASSLLADGYNEQFF; CDR3nt: TGTGCCAGCAGCTTACTAGCGGACGGATACAATGAGCAGTTCTTC
v_gene: TRBV7-2; d_gene: .; abundance: .; j_gene: TRBJ1-1; CDR3aa: CASSLIGTNAFF; CDR3nt: TGTGCCAGCAGCTTAATTGGGACAAATGCTTTCTTT
v_gene: TRBV6-1; d_gene: TRBD2; abundance: .; j_gene: TRBJ2-3; CDR3aa: CASSEYPGLAEGNTQYF; CDR3nt: TGTGCCAGCAGTGAATATCCGGGACTAGCGGAGGGGAATACGCAGTATTTT
v_gene: TRBV15; d_gene: .; abundance: .; j_gene: TRBJ2-7; CDR3aa: CATSRPADNEQYF; CDR3nt: TGTGCCACCAGCAGGCCGGCGGACAACGAGCAGTACTTC
v_gene: TRBV20-1; d_gene: TRBD2; abundance: .; j_gene: TRBJ2-1; CDR3aa: CSASQLAGLNNEQFF; CDR3nt: TGCAGTGCTAGTCAACTAGCGGGGCTGAACAATGAGCAGTTCTTC
v_gene: TRBV2; d_gene: .; abundance: .; j_gene: TRBJ1-4; CDR3aa: CASSFEGYGLGKLFF; CDR3nt: TGTGCCAGCAGCTTTGAGGGTTATGGTTTAGGAAAACTGTTTTTT
v_gene: TRBV5-6; d_gene: TRBD1; abundance: .; j_gene: TRBJ2-7; CDR3aa: CASSWQGAHEQYF; CDR3nt: TGTGCCAGCAGCTGGCAGGGGGCCCACGAGCAGTACTTC
v_gene: TRBV7-7; d_gene: .; abundance: .; j_gene: TRBJ1-1; CDR3aa: CASSLTENTEAFF; CDR3nt: TGTGCTAGCAGCCTCACAGAGAACACTGAAGCTTTCTTT
v_gene: TRBV13; d_gene: TRBD2; abundance: .; j_gene: TRBJ2-2; CDR3aa: CASSLWRGGGTTGELFF; CDR3nt: TGTGCCAGCAGCCTCTGGCGGGGGGGCGGTACCACCGGGGAGCTGTTTTTT
v_gene: TRBV6-6; d_gene: .; abundance: .; j_gene: TRBJ2-5; CDR3aa: CASRGQYQETQYF; CDR3nt: TGTGCCAGCAGAGGACAGTACCAAGAGACCCAGTACTTC
v_gene: TRBV4-1; d_gene: .; abundance: .; j_gene: TRBJ2-7; CDR3aa: CASSQEWGSSYEQYF; CDR3nt: TGCGCCAGCAGCCAAGAATGGGGCAGCTCCTACGAGCAGTACTTC
v_gene: TRBV5-1; d_gene: .; abundance: .; j_gene: TRBJ1-4; CDR3aa: CASRKHSSDNEKLFF; CDR3nt: TGCGCCAGCAGGAAGCACAGCTCCGACAATGAAAAACTGTTTTTT
v_gene: TRBV7-9; d_gene: .; abundance: few; j_gene: TRBJ2-1; CDR3aa: CASSLGPRANEQFF; CDR3nt: TGTGCCAGCAGCTTAGGACCGCGGGCCAATGAGCAGTTCTTC
v_gene: TRBV19; d_gene: .; abundance: .; j_gene: TRBJ1-5; CDR3aa: CASSLGPGQPQHF; CDR3nt: TGTGCCAGTAGTCTCGGCCCGGGGCAGCCCCAGCATTTT
v_gene: TRBV6-1; d_gene: .; abundance: .; j_gene: TRBJ1-1; CDR3aa: CASSAPGRGRNTEAFF; CDR3nt: TGTGCCAGCAGTGCACCGGGACGGGGGAGGAACACTGAAGCTTTCTTT
v_gene: TRBV5-1; d_gene: TRBD1; abundance: .; j_gene: TRBJ1-1; CDR3aa: CASTLTGYTEAFF; CDR3nt: TGCGCCAGCACCTTGACAGGGTACACTGAAGCTTTCTTT
v_gene: TRBV5-1; d_gene: TRBD1; abundance: .; j_gene: TRBJ2-7; CDR3aa: CASSSDRGPYEQYF; CDR3nt: TGCGCCAGCAGCTCTGACAGGGGCCCCTACGAGCAGTACTTC
v_gene: TRBV7-9; d_gene: TRBD1; abundance: .; j_gene: TRBJ2-7; CDR3aa: CATSRVGDSSYEQYF; CDR3nt: TGTGCCACCTCCAGGGTCGGGGACAGTTCCTACGAGCAGTACTTC
v_gene: TRBV7-9; d_gene: TRBD2; abundance: .; j_gene: TRBJ2-1; CDR3aa: CASSYGLAGGERDEQFF; CDR3nt: TGTGCCAGCAGCTACGGACTAGCGGGAGGGGAAAGGGATGAGCAGTTCTTC
v_gene: TRBV7-9; d_gene: TRBD1; abundance: .; j_gene: TRBJ2-1; CDR3aa: CASSSGQGASYNEQFF; CDR3nt: TGTGCCAGCAGCTCTGGACAGGGGGCCTCCTACAATGAGCAGTTCTTC
v_gene: TRBV19; d_gene: TRBD1; abundance: .; j_gene: TRBJ2-1; CDR3aa: CASTAGGARSRHEQFF; CDR3nt: TGTGCCAGTACGGCAGGGGGCGCGAGGAGTCGGCATGAGCAGTTCTTC
v_gene: TRBV6-4; d_gene: .; abundance: .; j_gene: TRBJ1-2; CDR3aa: CASSDSRGIGYTF; CDR3nt: TGTGCCAGCAGTGACTCCAGGGGCATCGGCTACACCTTC
v_gene: TRBV4-1; d_gene: .; abundance: .; j_gene: TRBJ2-3; CDR3aa: CASSQTGPPDTQYF; CDR3nt: TGCGCCAGCAGCCAAACAGGTCCACCGGATACGCAGTATTTT
v_gene: TRBV27; d_gene: .; abundance: .; j_gene: TRBJ1-6; CDR3aa: CASSPVTYNSPLHF; CDR3nt: TGTGCCAGCAGTCCGGTGACCTATAATTCACCCCTCCACTTT
v_gene: TRBV12-3/TRBV12-4; d_gene: .; abundance: .; j_gene: TRBJ2-5; CDR3aa: CASSYPKQTQYF; CDR3nt: TGTGCCAGCAGTTATCCCAAGCAGACCCAGTACTTC
v_gene: TRBV2; d_gene: TRBD1; abundance: few; j_gene: TRBJ2-3; CDR3aa: CASSEMGTGKTDTQYF; CDR3nt: TGTGCCAGCAGTGAAATGGGGACAGGGAAGACAGATACGCAGTATTTT
v_gene: TRBV2; d_gene: TRBD2; abundance: .; j_gene: TRBJ2-1; CDR3aa: CASSGIAGGLDEQFF; CDR3nt: TGTGCCAGCAGTGGTATAGCGGGGGGGCTAGATGAGCAGTTCTTC
v_gene: TRBV7-9; d_gene: .; abundance: .; j_gene: TRBJ1-2; CDR3aa: CASSLSWSTGDGYTF; CDR3nt: TGTGCCAGCAGCTTAAGTTGGTCGACAGGAGATGGCTACACCTTC
v_gene: TRBV11-3; d_gene: TRBD1; abundance: .; j_gene: TRBJ1-6; CDR3aa: CASSRGQGNSPLHF; CDR3nt: TGTGCCAGCAGCAGGGGACAGGGAAATTCACCCCTCCACTTT
v_gene: TRBV19; d_gene: TRBD2; abundance: .; j_gene: TRBJ2-3; CDR3aa: CASSMLAGVRADTQYF; CDR3nt: TGTGCCAGTAGTATGCTAGCGGGGGTGAGGGCAGATACGCAGTATTTT
v_gene: TRBV21-1; d_gene: .; abundance: .; j_gene: TRBJ2-7; CDR3aa: CASSPPGQGRYEQYF; CDR3nt: TGTGCCAGCAGCCCACCTGGACAGGGAAGGTACGAGCAGTACTTC
v_gene: TRBV5-8; d_gene: .; abundance: .; j_gene: TRBJ1-6; CDR3aa: CASSLYNSPLHF; CDR3nt: TGTGCCAGCAGCCTTTATAATTCACCCCTCCACTTT
v_gene: TRBV19; d_gene: .; abundance: .; j_gene: TRBJ2-4; CDR3aa: CASSEPGSAKNIQYF; CDR3nt: TGTGCCAGTAGTGAGCCTGGTTCAGCCAAAAACATTCAGTACTTC
v_gene: TRBV27; d_gene: TRBD1; abundance: .; j_gene: TRBJ2-1; CDR3aa: CASSRDRGPHEQFF; CDR3nt: TGTGCCAGCAGCCGGGACAGGGGGCCTCATGAGCAGTTCTTC
v_gene: TRBV5-4; d_gene: TRBD2; abundance: .; j_gene: TRBJ2-5; CDR3aa: CASSLRDKPGRKTQYF; CDR3nt: TGTGCCAGCAGCTTAAGAGACAAACCCGGGAGGAAGACCCAGTACTTC
v_gene: TRBV4-1; d_gene: .; abundance: once; j_gene: TRBJ2-1; CDR3aa: CASSQGWSRIFYNEQFF; CDR3nt: TGCGCCAGCAGCCAAGGGTGGTCGCGAATTTTTTACAATGAGCAGTTCTTC
v_gene: TRBV7-8; d_gene: TRBD1; abundance: .; j_gene: TRBJ2-1; CDR3aa: CASSLDRAYNEQFF; CDR3nt: TGTGCCAGCAGCTTGGACAGGGCTTACAATGAGCAGTTCTTC
v_gene: TRBV19; d_gene: .; abundance: .; j_gene: TRBJ2-2; CDR3aa: CASRTLGGELFF; CDR3nt: TGTGCCAGTAGAACCCTCGGCGGGGAGCTGTTTTTT
v_gene: TRBV24-1; d_gene: TRBD2; abundance: .; j_gene: TRBJ2-1; CDR3aa: CATSRPSGTGGEQFF; CDR3nt: TGTGCCACCAGTCGTCCTAGCGGGACGGGGGGGGAGCAGTTCTTC
v_gene: TRBV5-1; d_gene: .; abundance: .; j_gene: TRBJ2-1; CDR3aa: CASSLASGNEQFF; CDR3nt: TGCGCCAGCAGCTTGGCCTCGGGGAATGAGCAGTTCTTC
v_gene: TRBV19; d_gene: TRBD1; abundance: .; j_gene: TRBJ1-1; CDR3aa: CASSIDLTGGFTEAFF; CDR3nt: TGTGCCAGTAGTATAGATCTAACAGGGGGCTTCACTGAAGCTTTCTTT
v_gene: TRBV4-1; d_gene: .; abundance: .; j_gene: TRBJ2-2; CDR3aa: CASSQGPLQIPGELFF; CDR3nt: TGCGCCAGCAGCCAAGGGCCCCTTCAAATACCCGGGGAGCTGTTTTTT
v_gene: TRBV28; d_gene: .; abundance: .; j_gene: TRBJ2-7; CDR3aa: CASSLFSRGTYEQYF; CDR3nt: TGTGCCAGCAGTTTATTCTCGCGGGGAACCTACGAGCAGTACTTC
v_gene: TRBV6-5; d_gene: .; abundance: .; j_gene: TRBJ1-4; CDR3aa: CASSYSRGEGEKLFF; CDR3nt: TGTGCCAGCAGTTACTCCCGCGGGGAGGGTGAAAAACTGTTTTTT
v_gene: TRBV6-5; d_gene: .; abundance: .; j_gene: TRBJ1-2; CDR3aa: CASSYGTAYYGYTF; CDR3nt: TGTGCCAGCAGTTATGGTACAGCTTACTATGGCTACACCTTC
v_gene: TRBV19; d_gene: .; abundance: .; j_gene: TRBJ2-1; CDR3aa: CASDFSGSYNEQFF; CDR3nt: TGTGCCAGCGATTTCAGCGGCTCCTACAATGAGCAGTTCTTC
v_gene: TRBV4-1; d_gene: .; abundance: .; j_gene: TRBJ1-1; CDR3aa: CASSQVSRRNTEAFF; CDR3nt: TGCGCCAGCAGCCAAGTATCCCGTAGGAACACTGAAGCTTTCTTT
v_gene: TRBV4-1; d_gene: TRBD1; abundance: .; j_gene: TRBJ1-6; CDR3aa: CASQRGPGTNSPLHF; CDR3nt: TGCGCCAGCCAAAGGGGGCCTGGGACCAATTCACCCCTCCACTTT
v_gene: TRBV7-2; d_gene: TRBD2; abundance: .; j_gene: TRBJ2-1; CDR3aa: CASSFSGRSDEQFF; CDR3nt: TGTGCCAGCAGCTTTAGCGGGAGATCCGATGAGCAGTTCTTC